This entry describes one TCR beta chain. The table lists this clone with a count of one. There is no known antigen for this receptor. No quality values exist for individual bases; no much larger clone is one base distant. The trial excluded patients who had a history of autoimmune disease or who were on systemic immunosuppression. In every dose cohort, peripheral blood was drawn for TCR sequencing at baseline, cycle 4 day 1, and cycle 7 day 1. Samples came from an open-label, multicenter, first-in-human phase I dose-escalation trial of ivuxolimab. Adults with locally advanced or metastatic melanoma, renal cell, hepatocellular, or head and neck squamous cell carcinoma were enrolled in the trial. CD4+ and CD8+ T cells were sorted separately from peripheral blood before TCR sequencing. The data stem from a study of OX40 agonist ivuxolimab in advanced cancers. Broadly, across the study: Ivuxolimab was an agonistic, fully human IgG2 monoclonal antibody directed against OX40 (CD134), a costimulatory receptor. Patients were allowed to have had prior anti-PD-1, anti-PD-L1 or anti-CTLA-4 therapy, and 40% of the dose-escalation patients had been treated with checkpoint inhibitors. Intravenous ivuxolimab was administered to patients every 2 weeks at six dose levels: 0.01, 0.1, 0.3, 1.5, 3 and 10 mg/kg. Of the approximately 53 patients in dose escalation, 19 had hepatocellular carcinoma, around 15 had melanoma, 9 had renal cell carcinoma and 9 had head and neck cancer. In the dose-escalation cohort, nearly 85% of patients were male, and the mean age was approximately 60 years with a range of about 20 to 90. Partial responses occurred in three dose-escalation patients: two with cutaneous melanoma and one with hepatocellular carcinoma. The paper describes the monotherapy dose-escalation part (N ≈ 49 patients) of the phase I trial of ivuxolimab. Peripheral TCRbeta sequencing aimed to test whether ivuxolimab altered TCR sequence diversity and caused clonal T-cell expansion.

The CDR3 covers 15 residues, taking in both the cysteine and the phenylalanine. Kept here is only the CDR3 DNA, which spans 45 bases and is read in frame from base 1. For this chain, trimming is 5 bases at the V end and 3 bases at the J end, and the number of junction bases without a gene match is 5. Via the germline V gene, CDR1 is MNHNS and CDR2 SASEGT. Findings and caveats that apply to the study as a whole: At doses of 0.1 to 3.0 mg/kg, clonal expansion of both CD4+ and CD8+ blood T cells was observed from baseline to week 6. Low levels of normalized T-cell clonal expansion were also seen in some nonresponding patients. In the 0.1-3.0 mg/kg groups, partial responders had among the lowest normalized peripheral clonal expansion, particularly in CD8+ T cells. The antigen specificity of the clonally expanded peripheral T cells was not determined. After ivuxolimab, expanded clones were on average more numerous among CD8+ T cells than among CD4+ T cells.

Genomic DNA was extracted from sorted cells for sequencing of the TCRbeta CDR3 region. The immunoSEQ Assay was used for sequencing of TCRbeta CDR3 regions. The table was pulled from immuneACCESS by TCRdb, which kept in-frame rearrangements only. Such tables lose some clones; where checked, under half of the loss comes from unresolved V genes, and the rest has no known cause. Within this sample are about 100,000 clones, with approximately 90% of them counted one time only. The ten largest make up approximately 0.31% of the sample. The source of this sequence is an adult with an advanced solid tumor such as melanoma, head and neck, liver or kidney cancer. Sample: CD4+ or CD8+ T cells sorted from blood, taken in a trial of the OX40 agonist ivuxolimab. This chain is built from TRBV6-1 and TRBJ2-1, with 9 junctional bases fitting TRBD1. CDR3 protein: CASSRDRAYYNEQFF. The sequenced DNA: TGTGCCAGCAGTAGGGACAGGGCCTACTACAATGAGCAGTTCTTC.